This T cell receptor beta chain emerged from a study of cytomegalovirus exposure and HLA in healthy donors. Study-wide findings and caveats: Previous analysis showed most TCR beta V segments were productive about 90% or about 30% of the time.

Concerning this clone itself: Its cognate antigen is unknown.

PCR used 60 Vbeta primers and 13 Jbeta primers. The repertoire was sequenced with immunoSEQ multiplex PCR; TCRdb's copy has only in-frame clones and lacks some. The repertoire has about 140,000 clones, roughly 72% of them found once; the top ten carry less than 2.5%. CDR3 length: 17 amino acids. CDR1 and CDR2 (germline): SGHAT, FQNNGV. V lost 2 bases, J lost 4 bases, and 10 bases stayed unmatched. The chain couples TRBV11-2 to TRBJ2-2, with 7 bases identical to TRBD2. Sequenced sample: PBMCs. This TCR was recovered from a man aged 35-49 years in good health and CMV-seronegative. In nucleotides, the CDR3 is TGTGCCAGCAGCTTATCCCCGTTTTGGGGGGGCACCGGGGAGCTGTTTTTT. Amino acid sequence: CASSLSPFWGGTGELFF.